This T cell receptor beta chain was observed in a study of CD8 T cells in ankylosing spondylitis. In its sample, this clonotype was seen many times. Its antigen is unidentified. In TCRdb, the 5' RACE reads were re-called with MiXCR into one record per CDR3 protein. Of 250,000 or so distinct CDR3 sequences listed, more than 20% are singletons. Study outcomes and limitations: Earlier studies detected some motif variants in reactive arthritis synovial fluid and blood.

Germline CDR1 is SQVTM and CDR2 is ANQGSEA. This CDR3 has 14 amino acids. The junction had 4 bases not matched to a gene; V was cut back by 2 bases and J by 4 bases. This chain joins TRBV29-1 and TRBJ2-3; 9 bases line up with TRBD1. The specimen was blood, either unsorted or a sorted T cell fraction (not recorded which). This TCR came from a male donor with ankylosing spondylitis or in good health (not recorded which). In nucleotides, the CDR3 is TGCAGCGTTGAAAGGGGACAGGGCCCAGATACGCAGTATTTT. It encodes CSVERGQGPDTQYF.